The T cell receptor beta chain described here comes from a study of T cell responses to AZD1222 COVID-19 vaccine. The germline gives CDR1 PRHDT, CDR2 FYEKMQ (reference sequence). The CDR3 is made up of 14 amino acids. Between the trimmed V and J ends, which lost 0 bases and 0 bases, there was a span of 6 bases. Sequencing was performed with immunoSEQ multiplex PCR; in TCRdb, only in-frame clones are kept and a portion is missing. The table lists 90,000 to 150,000 clones, over 85% of them singletons, with 8.4% in the top ten. The material was peripheral blood, obtained on day 0 of AZD1222 vaccination. The clonotype comes from an adult in good health. The chain links TRBV13 to TRBJ2-7; no clear D gene. This CDR3 is CASSLGPPSYEQYF. CDR3 coding DNA: TGTGCCAGCAGCTTAGGGCCACCCTCCTACGAGCAGTACTTC.